A single sample is the source of the 9 T cell receptor beta chains below, sequenced in a study of cytomegalovirus exposure and HLA in healthy donors (dated by TCRdb to about 2017). The library was made by the immunoSEQ multiplex PCR assay. Here the immuneACCESS table is served through TCRdb, limited to in-frame sequences with V and J called. Missing clones are a known gap in these copies; in checked studies unresolved V genes cover under half, and the rest lacks a known reason. The sample table lists approximately 160,000 clones, 85% of them with a count of one. Clones ranked in the top ten supply around 2% of the sample. The sequenced sample was PBMCs. These receptors were collected from a man younger than 40 in good health and CMV-seropositive.

The V gene is TRBV4-2, the J gene TRBJ2-7; a weak D match, TRBD2 (5 bases). Germline V gene sequence: CDR1 LGHNA, CDR2 YNFKEQ. The CDR3 consists of 15 residues. V was trimmed by 0 bases and J by 2 bases, leaving 11 bases between them. The CDR3 region has the DNA TGTGCCAGCAGCCAAGAGCTCGAGGGTCCCTACGAGCAGTACTTC. Residues: CASSQELEGPYEQYF.

The chain uses TRBV5-6 and TRBJ2-7; D might be TRBD2 (5 bases). Germline CDR1 is SGHDT and CDR2 is YYEEEE. The CDR3 runs to 16 residues. V was clipped by 0 bases and J by 11 bases, with 24 bases between them. CDR3 bases: TGTGCCAGCAGCTTGGCGGCTCGGAGGAGTAGCAGCGTTGAGTACTTC. Protein product: CASSLAARRSSSVEYF.

This clone was found a few times. The chain is built from TRBV5-1 and TRBJ1-5, with D uncertain. CDR1 and CDR2 from the germline V gene are SGHRS and YFSETQ. V lost 0 bases to trimming and J lost 4 bases, with 11 bases between them. The CDR3 is made up of 15 amino acids. The CDR3 loop is CASSLGFSGNQPQHF. CDR3 bases: TGCGCCAGCAGCTTGGGTTTCAGCGGGAATCAGCCCCAGCATTTT.

V and J are TRBV9 and TRBJ2-3; D gene ambiguous. CDR3 length: 13 residues. The V end lost 2 bases, the J end lost 2 bases, and 6 bases lay between the germline ends. Germline-derived CDR1 and CDR2 are SGDLS and YYNGEE. Here the CDR3 DNA reads TGTGCCAGCAGCGTCGAAGCCACAGATACGCAGTATTTT. Its protein product is CASSVEATDTQYF.

Here the CDR3 DNA reads TGCGCCAGCAGCTTTAACAGGGAAACTGAGCAGTTCTTC. Translating gives CASSFNRETEQFF. The rearrangement uses TRBV5-1 and TRBJ2-1; D possibly corresponds to TRBD1 (6 bases). Germline V CDR1 and CDR2: SGHRS, YFSETQ. The CDR3 has 13 residues. Deletions cut 2 bases from V and 9 bases from J, with 12 bases between.

The rearrangement joins TRBV4-3 to TRBJ2-1, with TRBD2 matching 10 bases. Germline values: CDR1 LGHNA, CDR2 YSLEER. The CDR3 is made up of 18 amino acids. V gave up 0 bases and J gave up 2 bases; unmatched junction bases: 7. CDR3 sequence: CASSQEPSGGPTYNEQFF. The CDR3 region has the DNA TGCGCCAGCAGCCAAGAGCCTAGCGGGGGACCCACCTACAATGAGCAGTTCTTC.

In its sample, this clone was seen a few times. The chain is built from TRBV10-1 and TRBJ1-1; 8 bases agree with TRBD1. The V gene end was trimmed by 4 bases and the J gene end by 6 bases; junction bases not matched to a gene: 10. The CDR3 spans 15 residues. The V gene's germline CDR1 is WNHNN and CDR2 SYGVQD (reference sequence). The CDR3 DNA follows: TGCGCCAGCAGTGGGCGACAGGGGAGGGGATCTGAAGCTTTCTTT. It is translated as CASSGRQGRGSEAFF.

The chain has TRBV5-8 and TRBJ2-2; 7 nucleotides match TRBD2. Losses at the gene ends were 0 bases for V and 0 bases for J; bases not matched to a gene: 8. The CDR3 spans 18 residues. Germline V gene data show CDR1 as SGHTS and CDR2 as YDEGEE. CDR3 region: CASSLEALADTNTGELFF. The CDR3 coding sequence is TGTGCCAGCAGCTTGGAGGCCCTAGCGGACACGAACACCGGGGAGCTGTTTTTT.

This chain uses TRBV9 with TRBJ1-5; maybe TRBD1 (6 bases). V was cut by 2 bases and J by 8 bases, with 14 bases left in between. CDR1 SGDLS and CDR2 YYNGEE come from the germline V gene. This CDR3 region has 14 residues. Here the CDR3 reads CASSVQGHGEPQHF. The CDR3 DNA sequence: TGTGCCAGCAGCGTTCAGGGGCATGGAGAGCCCCAGCATTTT.